The rows below give T cell receptor beta chains drawn from one sample of a study of molecular identifiers for immune sequencing clone quantification. TCRdb independently ran MiXCR on the PCR reads; one entry per CDR3 protein. The table records 9,500 to 15,000 distinct CDR3 sequences, 18% of them present only once. The material sequenced was naive CD8+ T cells from blood, with Jurkat cell RNA spiked in. The source of these receptors is a human donor in good health. Some libraries in this study had Jurkat cell RNA spiked in. The CDR3 runs from the conserved cysteine through the conserved F or W. A D gene is named only where the DNA matches it firmly. Only some rows state a clone size, as once, few, many or a class for expanded clones.

>TRBV15|many|TRBJ2-1|TRBD2
TGTGCCACCAGCGGAACTAGCGGTCATTACAATGAGCAGTTCTTC
CATSGTSGHYNEQFF
>TRBV7-2|-|TRBJ2-1|-
TGTGCCGGCTGCCCCTTGGCCTACAATGAGCAGTTCTTC
CAGCPLAYNEQFF
>TRBV19|few|TRBJ2-3|TRBD1
TGTGCCAGTAGTATTACCCCTCGGGACAGGGGAGGAACAGATACGCAGTATTTT
CASSITPRDRGGTDTQYF
>TRBV5-6|-|TRBJ2-6|-
TGTGCCAGCACCTCGTGGGGCTCTGGGGCCAACGTCCTGACTTTC
CASTSWGSGANVLTF
>TRBV20-1|medium-sized|TRBJ1-1|-
TGCAGTGCTAGAGATGGTTTGGGGAACACTGAAGCTTTCTTT
CSARDGLGNTEAFF
>TRBV14|medium-sized|TRBJ2-1|TRBD1
TGTGCCAGCAGCCGAGGACAGGGGTCGTATAATGAGCAGTTCTTC
CASSRGQGSYNEQFF
>TRBV7-6|many|TRBJ2-7|-
TGTGCCAGCAGCTCCCCAAGTTTTGGGGAGCAGTACTTC
CASSSPSFGEQYF
>TRBV20-1|medium-sized|TRBJ2-7|-
TGCAGTGCTAGACATGAGTACGAGCAGTACTTC
CSARHEYEQYF
>TRBV7-2|many|TRBJ1-1|TRBD1
TGTGCCAGCAGCTTTAGGGACAGGGGGAACACTGAAGCTTTCTTT
CASSFRDRGNTEAFF
>TRBV2|-|TRBJ2-1|TRBD2
TGTGCCAGTTCCCAGACTAGCGGGACCTACAATGAGCAGTTCTTC
CASSQTSGTYNEQFF
>TRBV9|many|TRBJ1-1|-
TGTGCCAGCAGCGTAAGGCTGAACACTGAAGCTTTCTTT
CASSVRLNTEAFF
>TRBV29-1|medium-sized|TRBJ2-6|-
TGCAGCGTTGCGAGATCTGGGGCCAACGTCCTGACTTTC
CSVARSGANVLTF
>TRBV6-5|many|TRBJ1-1|-
TGTGCCAGCAATCCGGGGGGCGAATGGGGCACTGAAGCTTTCTTT
CASNPGGEWGTEAFF
>TRBV14|-|TRBJ2-1|TRBD2
TGTGCCAGCAGCCAGTGGACTAGCGGCCACAATGAGCAGTTCTTC
CASSQWTSGHNEQFF
>TRBV10-3|medium-sized|TRBJ2-5|-
TGTGCCATCAGATCGGCTAGCGACCAAGAGACCCAGTACTTC
CAIRSASDQETQYF
>TRBV20-1|medium-sized|TRBJ2-2|-
TGCAGTGCTACCGGGCCGTCACCCGGGGAGCTGTTTTTT
CSATGPSPGELFF
>TRBV9|many|TRBJ2-7|-
TGTGCCAGCAGCGAGGCATTAGACGAGCAGTACTTC
CASSEALDEQYF
>TRBV12-3/TRBV12-4|many|TRBJ2-7|-
TGTGCCAGCAGCCGCTCGGGACGGACCTACGAGCAGTACTTC
CASSRSGRTYEQYF
>TRBV19|many|TRBJ1-4|TRBD1
TGTGCCAGTAGTCCTCGGACAGGGGAGGATGAAAAACTGTTTTTT
CASSPRTGEDEKLFF
>TRBV19|-|TRBJ2-1|TRBD2
TGTGCCAGTAGTATAGATCGAGGGACTAGCGGGATCCAAAACAATGAGCAGTTCTTC
CASSIDRGTSGIQNNEQFF
>TRBV20-1|medium-sized|TRBJ1-1|-
TGCAGTGCTGATACACAGGAGAACACTGAAGCTTTCTTT
CSADTQENTEAFF
>TRBV25-1|medium-sized|TRBJ2-5|TRBD2
TGTGCCAGCAGTGGATGGACTAGCGGCGAGACCCAGTACTTC
CASSGWTSGETQYF
>TRBV5-1|many|TRBJ2-1|-
TGCGCCAGCAGCGCGGGCTCCTACAATGAGCAGTTCTTC
CASSAGSYNEQFF
>TRBV4-3|medium-sized|TRBJ2-1|TRBD2
TGCGCCAGCAGCCAAGACGCGGGGGAGGGCTACAATGAGCAGTTCTTC
CASSQDAGEGYNEQFF
>TRBV5-6|many|TRBJ1-3|-
TGTGCCAGCAGCGTTGCCGGGGACTCTGGAAACACCATATATTTT
CASSVAGDSGNTIYF
>TRBV6-6|medium-sized|TRBJ2-7|-
TGTGCCAGCAGCTTGGGGGATTGGGAGCAGTACTTC
CASSLGDWEQYF
>TRBV5-8|-|TRBJ2-1|-
TGTACCAGCAGCCGACTCGCGGATCACAATGAGCAGTTCTTC
CTSSRLADHNEQFF
>TRBV28|medium-sized|TRBJ2-7|-
TGTGCCAGCAGTCACGATACCTACTACGAGCAGTACTTC
CASSHDTYYEQYF
>TRBV11-2|few|TRBJ2-5|TRBD1
TGTGCCAGCAGCCCCACCCCCGGACAGGGGGAATTCCAAGAGACCCAGTACTTC
CASSPTPGQGEFQETQYF
>TRBV19|many|TRBJ2-7|TRBD1
TGTGCCAGTAGTACCGGGACAGTAAACGAGCAGTACTTC
CASSTGTVNEQYF
>TRBV10-3|medium-sized|TRBJ2-7|-
TGTGCCATCAGTGGTTCGGGGTCCTACGAGCAGTACTTC
CAISGSGSYEQYF
>TRBV6-6|medium-sized|TRBJ2-7|-
TGTGCCAGCAGTTCTCCCCCGGGACCAGCCTACGAGCAGTACTTC
CASSSPPGPAYEQYF
>TRBV6-6|medium-sized|TRBJ2-3|-
TGTGCCAGCAGTTACTTTAGTCCGGGCCTCCGTCCAGATACGCAGTATTTT
CASSYFSPGLRPDTQYF
>TRBV12-3/TRBV12-4|many|TRBJ2-5|TRBD2
TGTGCCAGCAGGGGTCGTGGGCGGGAGGAGACCCAGTACTTC
CASRGRGREETQYF
>TRBV29-1|medium-sized|TRBJ2-3|TRBD2
TGCAGCGGCGACGGGACTAGCGGGAGAGGCACAGATACGCAGTATTTT
CSGDGTSGRGTDTQYF
>TRBV4-3|medium-sized|TRBJ2-1|-
TGCGCCAGCAGCCGATACAGGGACCACAATGAGCAGTTCTTC
CASSRYRDHNEQFF
>TRBV27|-|TRBJ1-5|-
TGTGCCAGCAGTCCACTTGGCGGGCGCTATCAGCCCCAGCATTTT
CASSPLGGRYQPQHF
>TRBV11-2|medium-sized|TRBJ2-1|TRBD2
TGTGCCAGCAGCCCAGCGGGGCCCAATGAGCAGTTCTTC
CASSPAGPNEQFF
>TRBV7-9|medium-sized|TRBJ2-3|-
TGTGCCAGCAGCCCCATTATGATCGACCCAGATACGCAGTATTTT
CASSPIMIDPDTQYF
>TRBV28|medium-sized|TRBJ2-1|-
TGTGCCAGCAGTCCCCACGAGGGGGGAGATTTTATCTATGAGCAGTTCTTC
CASSPHEGGDFIYEQFF
>TRBV4-1|many|TRBJ2-2|-
TGCGCCAGCAGGGACACCGGGGAGCTGTTTTTT
CASRDTGELFF
>TRBV19|few|TRBJ2-7|-
TGTGCCAGTAGTATAGGCGGCGTTCACGAGCAGTACTTC
CASSIGGVHEQYF
>TRBV5-1|many|TRBJ2-7|-
TGCGCCAGCAGCTTGGATTGGAGCGAGCAGTACTTC
CASSLDWSEQYF
>TRBV19|few|TRBJ2-2|TRBD2
TGTGCCAGTAGTATAGACGGGAGGGTGATTGCGAACACCGGGGAGCTGTTTTTT
CASSIDGRVIANTGELFF
>TRBV29-1|many|TRBJ2-7|TRBD2
TGCAGCGTCTCACCCCTAGCGGGAGAATCACCCTCCTACGAGCAGTACTTC
CSVSPLAGESPSYEQYF
>TRBV7-9|few|TRBJ2-5|-
TGTGCCAGCAGCGCGGCGACCTCTAGCCCAGAGACCCAGTACTTC
CASSAATSSPETQYF
>TRBV20-1|many|TRBJ2-1|-
TGCAGTGCTAGAGATCTAGCAGGGTACAATGAGCAGTTCTTC
CSARDLAGYNEQFF
>TRBV20-1|many|TRBJ2-7|TRBD2
TGCAGTGCTAGAGAGGTGGGGCTAGCGGGCGCTTACGAGCAGTACTTC
CSAREVGLAGAYEQYF
>TRBV20-1|medium-sized|TRBJ2-1|-
TGCAGTGCTAGAGATGGAGGTCTTCTAATCAATGAGCAGTTCTTC
CSARDGGLLINEQFF